The 15 T cell receptor beta chains listed next were all sequenced from one sample in a study of Ad26.COV2.S vaccination and SARS-CoV-2 variants (dated by TCRdb to the early 2020s). Interpreted using the paper, the treatment or condition label stands for: approximately 18 received Ad26.COV2.S at low or high dose, single or two shots; several received placebo; per-sample allocation not given. For vaccine and placebo recipients, the sequenced repertoires came from samples collected on day 63 after the first injection. Library preparation employed the immunoSEQ multiplex PCR assay. This immuneACCESS table, as held by TCRdb, lists in-frame sequences with V and J called but not all clones. Of the missing ones, under half trace to an unresolved V gene in checked studies; the others have no known cause. In all, the sample holds some 400,000 clones, and around 89% of those were seen once. The ten largest clones add up to under 2% of the sample.

This sample comprised peripheral blood, obtained in a trial of Ad26.COV2.S vaccine versus placebo. These receptors all come from a person aged 18-60 years who received the Ad26.COV2.S COVID-19 vaccine or a placebo.

The chain is built from TRBV30 and TRBJ2-1; D ambiguous. Trimming removed 4 bases at V and 6 bases at J, with 19 bases between. Germline values: CDR1 GTSNPN, CDR2 SVGIG (reference sequence). The length of the CDR3 is 15 residues. In DNA, the CDR3 is TGTGCCTGGATTACAACCAACCCACGGTCCAATGAGCAGTTCTTC. Translating gives CAWITTNPRSNEQFF. Complete variable domain (other parts from reference TRBV30 and TRBJ2-1): SQTIHQWPATLVQPVGSPLSLECTVEGTSNPNLYWYRQAAGRGLQLLFYSVGIGQISSEVPQNLSASRPQDRQFILSSKKLLLSDSGFYLCAWITTNPRSNEQFFGPGTRLTVL.

V gene TRBV19 combines with J gene TRBJ2-1, with TRBD2 matching 7 bases. CDR1 and CDR2 from the germline V gene are LNHDA and SQIVND (reference sequence). The CDR3 spans 17 residues. The V gene end was trimmed by 1 base and the J gene end by 7 bases; junction bases not matched to a gene: 13. The CDR3 region is CASSIAGGSGNRNEQFF. Written as DNA, the CDR3 is TGTGCCAGTAGTATAGCTGGGGGGAGCGGGAATCGTAATGAGCAGTTCTTC.

The chain carries TRBV5-1 and TRBJ2-1; perhaps TRBD2 as D (5 bases). The CDR3 runs 15 residues. Trimming left V 4 bases short and J 5 bases short, with 16 bases between. Germline V lookup: CDR1 SGHRS, CDR2 YFSETQ. The CDR3, as DNA: TGCGCCAGCAGCCCCCGGGGTGGCAGCAACAATGAGCAGTTCTTC. Translation gives CASSPRGGSNNEQFF. The full variable domain, completed using reference TRBV5-1 and TRBJ2-1, is KAGVTQTPRYLIKTRGQQVTLSCSPISGHRSVSWYQQTPGQGLQFLFEYFSETQRNKGNFPGRFSGRQFSNSRSEMNVSTLELGDSALYLCASSPRGGSNNEQFFGPGTRLTVL.

The rearrangement joins TRBV4-2 to TRBJ1-5; no definite D call. V was trimmed by 4 bases and J by 2 bases, leaving 21 bases between them. The CDR3 extends over 18 amino acids. The germline gives CDR1 LGHNA, CDR2 YNFKEQ. CDR3 nucleotides: TGTGCCAGCAGCCCTATGGAAGGGAGGAGTGGCCGCAATCAGCCCCAGCATTTT. As protein: CASSPMEGRSGRNQPQHF.

The rearrangement links TRBV4-3 to TRBJ2-1; D perhaps matches TRBD2 (5 bases). CDR3 length: 15 residues. Germline CDR1 reads LGHNA; CDR2 reads YSLEER. Trimming stripped 0 bases from V and 2 bases from J, with 8 bases between. The CDR3 nucleotides read TGCGCCAGCAGCCAAGAACTTAGCGCCTACAATGAGCAGTTCTTC. Its protein is CASSQELSAYNEQFF.

The V gene is TRBV18, the J gene TRBJ2-7; D remains unclear. Trimming cost V 0 bases and J 0 bases, with 12 bases left between them. This CDR3 comprises 16 residues. Germline V gene sequence: CDR1 KGHSH, CDR2 LQKENI. CDR3: CASSPPTRRSSYEQYF. CDR3 DNA sequence: TGTGCCAGCTCACCACCAACGAGGAGAAGCTCCTACGAGCAGTACTTC.

This chain connects TRBV9 to TRBJ1-3, with D possibly being TRBD1 (6 bases). V lost 0 bases to trimming and J lost 0 bases, with 10 bases between them. The germline V gene has CDR1 SGDLS and CDR2 YYNGEE. The CDR3 extends over 16 amino acids. CDR3 residues: CASSVAGALSGNTIYF. The CDR3 region has the DNA TGTGCCAGCAGCGTAGCAGGGGCACTCTCTGGAAACACCATATATTTT.

The J gene is TRBJ2-7, the V gene TRBV28, with 9 positions matching TRBD2. The CDR3 is 15 residues long. Germline loops: CDR1 MDHEN, CDR2 SYDVKM. V gave up 5 bases and J gave up 7 bases; unmatched junction bases: 12. CDR3 DNA sequence: TGTGCCAGCAGTGCCACAGCAAGCGGGAGGAGTGAGCAGTACTTC. Amino acid sequence: CASSATASGRSEQYF. Using reference TRBV28 and TRBJ2-7 for the parts outside the CDR3, the full variable domain is DVKVTQSSRYLVKRTGEKVFLECVQDMDHENMFWYRQDPGLGLRLIYFSYDVKMKEKGDIPEGYSVSREKKERFSLILESASTNQTSMYLCASSATASGRSEQYFGPGTRLTVT.

V is TRBV4-1 and J is TRBJ2-1, with D hard to call. V was clipped by 3 bases and J by 7 bases, with 7 bases between them. Germline CDR1 reads MGHRA; CDR2 reads YSYEKL. The CDR3 covers 12 residues. CDR3 loop: CASSHTANEQFF. CDR3 coding DNA: TGCGCCAGCAGCCACACAGCGAATGAGCAGTTCTTC.

The chain joins TRBV11-2 to TRBJ2-3, with 15 nucleotides matching TRBD2. CDR3 size: 17 residues. CDR1 and CDR2 from the germline V gene are SGHAT and FQNNGV. The V and J ends lost 2 bases and 3 bases, in that order; junction bases with no gene match: 3. The CDR3 coding sequence is TGTGCCAGCAGCTTAATAGGACTAGCGGGAGGGACAGATACGCAGTATTTT. It is translated as CASSLIGLAGGTDTQYF. Supplemented by reference TRBV11-2 and TRBJ2-3, the full variable domain reads EAGVAQSPRYKIIEKRQSVAFWCNPISGHATLYWYQQILGQGPKLLIQFQNNGVVDDSQLPKDRFSAERLKGVDSTLKIQPAKLEDSAVYLCASSLIGLAGGTDTQYFGPGTRLTVL.

The chain recombines TRBV6-5 with TRBJ2-4; D unresolved. The V and J ends lost 6 bases and 2 bases respectively, with 2 bases between them. This CDR3 is 11 amino acids long. From germline, CDR1 is MNHEY and CDR2 SVGAGI. DNA for the CDR3: TGTGCCAGCAGCCCCAAAAACATTCAGTACTTC. Translated, it gives CASSPKNIQYF.

This clone appeared a single time. J is TRBJ1-1 and V is TRBV9; D not certain. The CDR3 runs to 13 residues. Between the trimmed V and J ends, which lost 4 bases and 0 bases, there was a span of 7 bases. The germline V gene has CDR1 SGDLS and CDR2 YYNGEE. The CDR3 coding sequence is TGTGCCAGCAGCCCTGACATGAACACTGAAGCTTTCTTT. Translated, it gives CASSPDMNTEAFF.

V is TRBV6-5 and J is TRBJ2-1; perhaps D is TRBD1 or TRBD2 (5 bases each). CDR1 is MNHEY, CDR2 SVGAGI, per germline. The germline V and J ends were trimmed by 10 bases and 2 bases, with 9 bases remaining between them. The CDR3 contains 12 residues. The CDR3 spells CATGTPYNEQFF. CDR3 DNA sequence: TGTGCCACCGGGACCCCCTACAATGAGCAGTTCTTC.

DNA for the CDR3: TGTGCCAGCTCACCACCGTCAGTCAAGAGTAATTATGGCTACACCTTC. It encodes CASSPPSVKSNYGYTF. V and J are TRBV18 and TRBJ1-2; D is ambiguous. The length of the CDR3 is 16 residues. V lost 0 bases, J lost 5 bases, and 16 bases lay in between. CDR1 is KGHSH, CDR2 LQKENI, per germline.

The CDR3 DNA reads as TGTGCCAGCAGCTTGGGACTCGTAACGGGGCTGTTTTTT. It is translated as CASSLGLVTGLFF. This chain links TRBV5-5 with TRBJ2-2; D ambiguous. The germline CDR1 and CDR2 sequences are SGHKS and YYEKEE (reference sequence). This CDR3 spans 13 amino acids. V lost 0 bases, J lost 13 bases, and 13 bases lay in between.